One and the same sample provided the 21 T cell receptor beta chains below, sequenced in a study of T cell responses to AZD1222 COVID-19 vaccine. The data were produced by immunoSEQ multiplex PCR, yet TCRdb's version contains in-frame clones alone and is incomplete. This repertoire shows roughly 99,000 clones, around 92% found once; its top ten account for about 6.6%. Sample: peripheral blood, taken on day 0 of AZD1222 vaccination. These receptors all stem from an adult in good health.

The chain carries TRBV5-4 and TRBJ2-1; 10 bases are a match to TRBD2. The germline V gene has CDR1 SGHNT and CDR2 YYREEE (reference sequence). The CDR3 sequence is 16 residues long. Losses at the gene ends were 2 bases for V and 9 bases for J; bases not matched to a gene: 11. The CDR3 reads CASSFPGASGRFEQFF. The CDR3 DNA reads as TGTGCCAGCAGCTTCCCGGGGGCTAGCGGGAGATTTGAGCAGTTCTTC.

The CDR3 spells CASGLTGPSSSSGNTIYF. CDR3 DNA: TGTGCTAGTGGCTTGACCGGGCCCTCCTCTAGCTCTGGAAACACCATATATTTT. The chain has TRBV12-5 and TRBJ1-3; D is uncertain. This CDR3 is 18 amino acids long. Trimming took 6 bases from V and 0 from J, leaving 21 bases between them. Germline V gene data show CDR1 as LGHNT and CDR2 as FRNRAP.

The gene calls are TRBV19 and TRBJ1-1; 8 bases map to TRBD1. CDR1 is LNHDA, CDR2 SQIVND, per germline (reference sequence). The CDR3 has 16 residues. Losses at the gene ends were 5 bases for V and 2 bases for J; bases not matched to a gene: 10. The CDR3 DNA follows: TGTGCCAGTAGTGGCCCAGGGGGCGTCGGAAACACTGAAGCTTTCTTT. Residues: CASSGPGGVGNTEAFF.

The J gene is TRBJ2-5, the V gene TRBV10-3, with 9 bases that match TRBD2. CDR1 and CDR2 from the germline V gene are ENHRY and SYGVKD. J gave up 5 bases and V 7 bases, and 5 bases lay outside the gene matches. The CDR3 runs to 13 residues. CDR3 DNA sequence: TGTGCCATCAAAGGCCTAGCGGGGGAGACCCAGTACTTC. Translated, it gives CAIKGLAGETQYF.

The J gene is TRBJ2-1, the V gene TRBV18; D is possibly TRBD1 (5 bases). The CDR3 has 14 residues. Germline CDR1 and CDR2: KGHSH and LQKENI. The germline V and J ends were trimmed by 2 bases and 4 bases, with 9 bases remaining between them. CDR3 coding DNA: TGTGCCAGCTCACCAATGTCAGGGTACAATGAGCAGTTCTTC. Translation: CASSPMSGYNEQFF.

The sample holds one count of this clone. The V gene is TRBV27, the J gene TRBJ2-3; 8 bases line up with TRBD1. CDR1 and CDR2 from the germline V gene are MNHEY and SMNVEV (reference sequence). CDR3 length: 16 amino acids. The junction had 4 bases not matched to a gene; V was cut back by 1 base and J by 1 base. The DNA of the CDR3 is TGTGCCAGCAGTTTATTCCCGGACAGGGGCACAGATACGCAGTATTTT. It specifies CASSLFPDRGTDTQYF.

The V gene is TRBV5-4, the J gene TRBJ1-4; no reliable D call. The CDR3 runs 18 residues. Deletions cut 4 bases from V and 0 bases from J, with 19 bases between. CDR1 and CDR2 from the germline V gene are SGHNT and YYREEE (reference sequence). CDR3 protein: CASSRWGTKLATNEKLFF. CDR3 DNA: TGTGCCAGCAGCCGATGGGGAACCAAACTGGCAACTAATGAAAAACTGTTTTTT.

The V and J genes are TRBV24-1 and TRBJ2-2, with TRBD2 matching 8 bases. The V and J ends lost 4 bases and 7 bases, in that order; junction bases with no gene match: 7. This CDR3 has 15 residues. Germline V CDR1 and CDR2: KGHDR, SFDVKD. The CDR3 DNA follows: TGTGCCACCAGTGACACGACTAGCGTGGGCGGGGAGCTGTTTTTT. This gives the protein CATSDTTSVGGELFF.

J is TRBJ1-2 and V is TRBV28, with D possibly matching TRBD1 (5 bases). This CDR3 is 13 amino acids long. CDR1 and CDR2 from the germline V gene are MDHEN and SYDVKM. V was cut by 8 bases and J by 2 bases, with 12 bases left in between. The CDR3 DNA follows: TGTGCCAGCTCCCTCGGGGGGAACTATGGCTACACCTTC. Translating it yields CASSLGGNYGYTF.

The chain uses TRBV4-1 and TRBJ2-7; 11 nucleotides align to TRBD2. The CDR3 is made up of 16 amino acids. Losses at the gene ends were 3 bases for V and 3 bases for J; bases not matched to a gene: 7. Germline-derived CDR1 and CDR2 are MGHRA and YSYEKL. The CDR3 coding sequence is TGCGCCAGCAGCCAGGGTACTAGCGGGAGAAACTACGAGCAGTACTTC. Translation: CASSQGTSGRNYEQYF.

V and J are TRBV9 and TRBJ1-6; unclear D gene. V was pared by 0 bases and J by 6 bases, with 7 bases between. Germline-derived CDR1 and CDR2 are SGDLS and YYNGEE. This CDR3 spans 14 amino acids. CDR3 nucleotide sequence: TGTGCCAGCAGCGTAGCACAGTTTAATTCACCCCTCCACTTT. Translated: CASSVAQFNSPLHF.

The CDR3 sequence: CASSWTGKGYTF. The CDR3 nucleotides read TGTGCCAGCAGCTGGACAGGGAAGGGCTACACCTTC. The rearrangement uses TRBV6-5 and TRBJ1-2, with 8 bases matching TRBD1. Germline CDR1 MNHEY, CDR2 SVGAGI. After removal of 6 bases from V and 8 bases from J, the junction contained 5 bases not matched to a gene. This CDR3 is built from 12 residues.

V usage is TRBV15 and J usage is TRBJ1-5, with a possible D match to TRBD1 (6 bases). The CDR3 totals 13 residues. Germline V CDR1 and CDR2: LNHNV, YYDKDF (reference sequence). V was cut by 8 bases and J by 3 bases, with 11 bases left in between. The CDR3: CATQGTFNQPQHF. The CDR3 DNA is TGTGCCACCCAGGGGACTTTCAATCAGCCCCAGCATTTT. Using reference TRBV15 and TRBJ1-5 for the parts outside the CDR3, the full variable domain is DAMVIQNPRYQVTQFGKPVTLSCSQTLNHNVMYWYQQKSSQAPKLLFHYYDKDFNNEADTPDNFQSRRPNTSFCFLDIRSPGLGDTAMYLCATQGTFNQPQHFGDGTRLSIL.

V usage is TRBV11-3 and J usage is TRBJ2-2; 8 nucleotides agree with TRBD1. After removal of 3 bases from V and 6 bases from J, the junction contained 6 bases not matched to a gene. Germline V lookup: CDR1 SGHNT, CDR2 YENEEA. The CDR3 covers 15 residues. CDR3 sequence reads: CASSFGQGGPGELFF. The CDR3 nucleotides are TGTGCCAGCAGCTTCGGACAGGGTGGACCCGGGGAGCTGTTTTTT. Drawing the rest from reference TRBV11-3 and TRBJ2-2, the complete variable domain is EAGVVQSPRYKIIEKKQPVAFWCNPISGHNTLYWYLQNLGQGPELLIRYENEEAVDDSQLPKDRFSAERLKGVDSTLKIQPAELGDSAVYLCASSFGQGGPGELFFGEGSRLTVL.

The DNA of the CDR3 is TGTGCCAGCAGCTTGACGGCAAACTCCTACAATGAGCAGTTCTTC. Protein sequence: CASSLTANSYNEQFF. The V call is TRBV5-5, the J call TRBJ2-1; D unresolved. Trimming shortened V by 1 base and J by 0 bases, and 8 bases separated the two germline ends. This CDR3 contains 15 residues. CDR1 is SGHKS, CDR2 YYEKEE, per germline (reference sequence).

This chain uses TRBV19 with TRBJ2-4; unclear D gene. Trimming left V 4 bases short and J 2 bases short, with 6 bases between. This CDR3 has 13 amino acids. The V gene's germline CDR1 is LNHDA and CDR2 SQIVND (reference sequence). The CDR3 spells CASSTLPKNIQYF. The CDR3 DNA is TGTGCCAGTAGTACCCTACCCAAAAACATTCAGTACTTC.

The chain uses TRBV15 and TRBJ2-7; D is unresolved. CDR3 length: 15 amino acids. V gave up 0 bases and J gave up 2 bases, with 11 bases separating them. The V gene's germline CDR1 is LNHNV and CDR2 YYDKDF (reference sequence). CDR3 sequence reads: CATSRDPASPYEQYF. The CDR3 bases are TGTGCCACCAGCAGAGATCCTGCCTCACCCTACGAGCAGTACTTC.

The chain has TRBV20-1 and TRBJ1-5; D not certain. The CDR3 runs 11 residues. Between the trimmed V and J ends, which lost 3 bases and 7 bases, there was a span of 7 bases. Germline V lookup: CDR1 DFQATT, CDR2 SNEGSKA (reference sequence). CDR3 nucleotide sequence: TGCAGTGCTAGGAGTAGGCAGCCCCAGCATTTT. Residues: CSARSRQPQHF.

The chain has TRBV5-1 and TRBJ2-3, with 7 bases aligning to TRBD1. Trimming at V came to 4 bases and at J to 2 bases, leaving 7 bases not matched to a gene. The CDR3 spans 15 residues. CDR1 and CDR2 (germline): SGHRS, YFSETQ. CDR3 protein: CASSRTGQYTDTQYF. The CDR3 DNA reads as TGCGCCAGCAGCAGGACGGGACAGTACACAGATACGCAGTATTTT. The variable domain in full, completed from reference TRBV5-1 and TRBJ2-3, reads KAGVTQTPRYLIKTRGQQVTLSCSPISGHRSVSWYQQTPGQGLQFLFEYFSETQRNKGNFPGRFSGRQFSNSRSEMNVSTLELGDSALYLCASSRTGQYTDTQYFGPGTRLTVL.

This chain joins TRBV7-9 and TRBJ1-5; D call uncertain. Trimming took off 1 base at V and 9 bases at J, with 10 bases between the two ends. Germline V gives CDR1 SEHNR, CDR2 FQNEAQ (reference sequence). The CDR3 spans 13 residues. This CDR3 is CASSLVGIGPQHF. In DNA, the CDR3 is TGTGCCAGCAGCTTAGTTGGGATCGGGCCCCAGCATTTT.

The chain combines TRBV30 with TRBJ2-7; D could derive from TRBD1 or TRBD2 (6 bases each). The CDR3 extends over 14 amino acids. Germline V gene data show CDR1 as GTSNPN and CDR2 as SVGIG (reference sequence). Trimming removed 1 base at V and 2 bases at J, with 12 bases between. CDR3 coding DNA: TGTGCCTGGAGTGAAGGGGGGCCTCCCTACGAGCAGTACTTC. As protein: CAWSEGGPPYEQYF.